The entry below gives a single TCR beta chain sequence along with its context. The target antigen is unknown. The repertoire was sequenced with immunoSEQ multiplex PCR; TCRdb's copy has only in-frame clones and lacks some. The sample shows thousands of clones, around four fifths of them seen only once. This record comes from a study of immune cell composition in non-small cell lung cancer. Whole-study findings and limits: TIL tumour reactivity correlated with maximal tumour-associated clone frequency in adenocarcinoma.

The TCR originated in a human donor with non-small cell lung cancer. The sample was lung tumor tissue.

The CDR3 region is CASSAQVAREQYF. The CDR3 nucleotides are TGTGCCAGCAGCGCCCAGGTAGCGAGGGAGCAGTACTTC. The chain recombines TRBV7-9 with TRBJ2-7; a weak D match, TRBD2 (5 bases). The germline CDR1 and CDR2 sequences are SEHNR and FQNEAQ (reference sequence). The CDR3 is 13 amino acids. V lost 5 bases, J lost 7 bases, and 15 bases lay in between.